This T cell receptor beta chain appears in the sequencing data of a study of cytomegalovirus exposure and HLA in healthy donors. Study-level results: A later analysis found that most CMV-associated TCR beta chains appeared HLA-restricted. CMV antigen specificity was confirmed in vitro for a few CMV-associated chains.

The PCR had 60 Vbeta and 13 Jbeta primers. Sequencing was performed with immunoSEQ multiplex PCR; in TCRdb, only in-frame clones are kept and a portion is missing. The sample includes fewer than 130,000 clones, around three quarters seen only once; the top ten take approximately 2.8%. CDR3 size: 13 residues. Germline V gene lookup returns CDR1 MNHEY and CDR2 SMNVEV (reference sequence). Trimming cost V 5 bases and J 0 bases; bases outside gene matches: 1. In the case of this clone: Its antigen is not known.

Donors showed nominal health when sampled, although they likely had unrecorded immune exposures. The gene calls are TRBV27 and TRBJ2-7; 7 bases are a match to TRBD1. The clonotype was recovered from a woman in her thirties or forties in good health and CMV-seronegative. The specimen sequenced was PBMCs. The CDR3 reads CASSRDSSYEQYF. The CDR3 DNA reads TGTGCCAGCAGTCGGGACAGCTCCTACGAGCAGTACTTC.